Reported below is one T cell receptor beta chain. This record comes from a study of blood T cell repertoires in COVID-19. Study overall: Acute and convalescent COVID-19 specimens originated in the United States, Italy and Spain.

In terms of age and location, participants ranged from roughly 18 to 90 years and lived in roughly 22 US areas. Assay used: immunoSEQ multiplex PCR; TCRdb lists only in-frame clones, some missing. The table includes about 270,000 clones, 70% to 90% detected once. Germline V gives CDR1 SGHDT, CDR2 YYEEEE. CDR3 length: 16 amino acids. V lost 0 bases and J lost 7; bases outside the gene matches: 10. This receptor was taken from a woman in her 50s with acute COVID-19. Sequenced: PBMCs or T cells enriched from blood (not recorded which). J is TRBJ2-1 and V is TRBV5-6, with 7 nucleotides matching TRBD1. DNA for the CDR3: TGTGCCAGCAGCTTGGGCATGGACAGGTGGGAGAATGAGCAGTTCTTC. It translates to CASSLGMDRWENEQFF.